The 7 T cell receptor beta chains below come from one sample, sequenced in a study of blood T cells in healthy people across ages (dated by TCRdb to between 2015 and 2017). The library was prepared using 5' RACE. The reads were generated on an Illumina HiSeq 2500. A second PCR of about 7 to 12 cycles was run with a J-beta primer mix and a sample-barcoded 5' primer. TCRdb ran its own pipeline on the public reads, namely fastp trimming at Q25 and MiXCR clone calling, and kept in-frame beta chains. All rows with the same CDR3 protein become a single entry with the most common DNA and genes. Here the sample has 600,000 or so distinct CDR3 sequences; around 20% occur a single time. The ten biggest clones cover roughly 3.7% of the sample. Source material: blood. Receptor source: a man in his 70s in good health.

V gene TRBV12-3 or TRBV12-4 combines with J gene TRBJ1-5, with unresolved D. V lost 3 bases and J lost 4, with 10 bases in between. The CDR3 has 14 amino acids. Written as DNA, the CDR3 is TGTGCCAGCAGTTTCGGTTCGGTTAATCAGCCCCAGCATTTT. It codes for CASSFGSVNQPQHF.

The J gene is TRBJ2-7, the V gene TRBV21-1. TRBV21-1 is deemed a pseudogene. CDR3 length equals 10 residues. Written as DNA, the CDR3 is TGTGCCAGCAGCAACTGCGAGCAGTACTTC. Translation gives CASSNCEQYF.

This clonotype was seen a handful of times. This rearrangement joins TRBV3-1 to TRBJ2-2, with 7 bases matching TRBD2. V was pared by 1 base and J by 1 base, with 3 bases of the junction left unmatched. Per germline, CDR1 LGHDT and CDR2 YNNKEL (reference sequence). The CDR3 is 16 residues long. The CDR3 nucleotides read TGTGCCAGCAGCCAAGCAGCTAGCGGGAACACCGGGGAGCTGTTTTTT. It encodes CASSQAASGNTGELFF.

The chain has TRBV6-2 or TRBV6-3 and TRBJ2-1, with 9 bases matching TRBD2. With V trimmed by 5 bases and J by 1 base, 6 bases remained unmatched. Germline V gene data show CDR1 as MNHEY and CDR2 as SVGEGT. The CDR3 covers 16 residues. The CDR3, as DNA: TGTGCCAGCAGTCCCGCAACTAGCGGGTCCTACAATGAGCAGTTCTTC. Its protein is CASSPATSGSYNEQFF.

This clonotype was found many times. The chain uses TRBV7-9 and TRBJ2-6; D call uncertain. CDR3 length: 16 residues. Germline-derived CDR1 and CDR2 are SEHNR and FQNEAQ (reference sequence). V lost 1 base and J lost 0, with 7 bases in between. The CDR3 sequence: CASSLEHLSGANVLTF. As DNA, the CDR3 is TGTGCCAGCAGCTTAGAACACCTCTCTGGGGCCAACGTCCTGACTTTC.

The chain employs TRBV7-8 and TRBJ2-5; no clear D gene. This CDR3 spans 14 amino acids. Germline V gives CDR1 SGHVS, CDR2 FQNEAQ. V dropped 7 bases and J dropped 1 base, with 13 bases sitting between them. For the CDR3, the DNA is TGTGCCAGCACCGCAGTGAACATCCAAGAGACCCAGTACTTC. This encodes CASTAVNIQETQYF. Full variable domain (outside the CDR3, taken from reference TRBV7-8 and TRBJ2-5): GAGVSQSPRYKVAKRGQDVALRCDPISGHVSLFWYQQALGQGPEFLTYFQNEAQLDKSGLPSDRFFAERPEGSVSTLKIQRTQQEDSAVYLCASTAVNIQETQYFGPGTRLLVL.

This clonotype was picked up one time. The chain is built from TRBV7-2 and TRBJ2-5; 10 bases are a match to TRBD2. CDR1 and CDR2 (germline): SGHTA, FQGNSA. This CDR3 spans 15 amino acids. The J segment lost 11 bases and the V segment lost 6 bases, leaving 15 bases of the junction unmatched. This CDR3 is CASRLPGLASNEQYF. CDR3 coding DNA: TGTGCCAGCAGACTACCGGGACTAGCGAGCAATGAGCAGTACTTC.